The clone carrying this TCR beta chain was recorded many times. Its antigen is not identified. These data originate in a study of response to subunit inactivated influenza vaccine. Study results and caveats: Each seasonal influenza vaccination recruits few new T cells, the authors suggested.

TCRdb passed the RT-PCR reads through MiXCR, listing each CDR3 protein once. Here the sample spans around 760,000 distinct CDR3 sequences, more than 11% being singletons. This CDR3 contains 17 residues. Trimming at V came to 9 bases and at J to 0 bases, leaving 14 bases not matched to a gene. Germline assignment: CDR1 LNHDA and CDR2 SQIVND (reference sequence). The clonotype was recovered from a man in his fifties or sixties who received an inactivated influenza vaccine. Sequenced here: PBMCs from blood, sampled 14 to 15 days before vaccination. The chain joins TRBV19 to TRBJ1-1, with TRBD1 matching over 9 bases. This chain's CDR3 is CASFPQGASVVNTEAFF. The CDR3 nucleotides read TGTGCCAGCTTTCCACAGGGGGCTAGTGTCGTGAACACTGAAGCTTTCTTT.